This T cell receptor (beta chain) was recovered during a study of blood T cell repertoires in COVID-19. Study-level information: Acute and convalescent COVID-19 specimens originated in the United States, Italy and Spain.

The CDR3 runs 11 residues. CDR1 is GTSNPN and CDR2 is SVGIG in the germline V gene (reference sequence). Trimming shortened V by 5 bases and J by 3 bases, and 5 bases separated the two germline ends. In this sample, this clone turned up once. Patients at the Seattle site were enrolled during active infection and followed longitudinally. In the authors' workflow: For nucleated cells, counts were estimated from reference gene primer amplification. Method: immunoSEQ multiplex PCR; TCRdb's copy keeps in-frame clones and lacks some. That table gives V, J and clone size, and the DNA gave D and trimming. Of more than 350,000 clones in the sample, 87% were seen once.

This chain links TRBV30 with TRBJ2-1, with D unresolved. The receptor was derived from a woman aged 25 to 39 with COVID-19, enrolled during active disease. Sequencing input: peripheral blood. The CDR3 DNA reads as TGTGCCTGGGCTAACTACAATGAGCAGTTCTTC. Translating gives CAWANYNEQFF.